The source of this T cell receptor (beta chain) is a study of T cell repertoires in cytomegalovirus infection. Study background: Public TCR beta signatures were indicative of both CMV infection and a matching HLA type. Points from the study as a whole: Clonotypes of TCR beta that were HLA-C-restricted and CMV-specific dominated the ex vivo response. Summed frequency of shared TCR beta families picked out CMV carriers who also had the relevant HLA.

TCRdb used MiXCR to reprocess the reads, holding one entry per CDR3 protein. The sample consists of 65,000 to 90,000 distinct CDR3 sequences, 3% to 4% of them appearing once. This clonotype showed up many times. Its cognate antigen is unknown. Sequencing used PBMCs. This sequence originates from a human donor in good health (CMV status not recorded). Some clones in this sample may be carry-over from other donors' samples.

In DNA, the CDR3 is TGTGCCAGCAGCCGGGGGCGCAGCAATGAGCAGTTCTTC. This encodes CASSRGRSNEQFF. The chain links TRBV7-9 to TRBJ2-1, with D tentatively TRBD1 or TRBD2 (6 bases each). Germline lookup yields CDR1 SEHNR and CDR2 FQNEAQ (reference sequence). V gave up 5 bases and J gave up 6 bases, with 11 bases separating them. CDR3 length: 13 amino acids.